This TCR beta chain was sequenced in a study of regulatory T cells in long-lasting Graves disease. Overall study results and limits: There was favoring of TRBV28, TRBJ1-2 and TRBJ2-5 in persistent disease.

Arm-PCR of CDR3 regions with iRepertoire HTBI primers generated TCR beta libraries. TCRdb re-called the multiplex PCR reads with MiXCR, one entry per CDR3 protein. The table records approximately 440,000 distinct CDR3 sequences, 23% of them present only once. This clonotype was seen a handful of times. Its antigen is unknown. This CDR3 is built from 12 residues. Germline CDR1 reads LNHDA; CDR2 reads SQIVND (reference sequence). Trimming removed 9 bases at V and 3 bases at J, with 12 bases between. Time point in this sample: persistent/refractory GD, antithyroid drugs over 5 years with positive TRAb. The TCR library was made from RNA extracted from PBMCs. Graves' disease diagnosis was established per American Thyroid Association guidelines.

Sequencing used peripheral blood mononuclear cells (PBMCs), obtained when the disease was refractory, from a patient treated with antithyroid drugs. The V and J genes are TRBV19 and TRBJ2-7; D is possibly TRBD2 (5 bases). The receptor was derived from a female donor with Graves disease. The CDR3: CASEDGDYEQYF. Here the CDR3 DNA reads TGTGCCAGCGAGGACGGGGACTACGAGCAGTACTTC.